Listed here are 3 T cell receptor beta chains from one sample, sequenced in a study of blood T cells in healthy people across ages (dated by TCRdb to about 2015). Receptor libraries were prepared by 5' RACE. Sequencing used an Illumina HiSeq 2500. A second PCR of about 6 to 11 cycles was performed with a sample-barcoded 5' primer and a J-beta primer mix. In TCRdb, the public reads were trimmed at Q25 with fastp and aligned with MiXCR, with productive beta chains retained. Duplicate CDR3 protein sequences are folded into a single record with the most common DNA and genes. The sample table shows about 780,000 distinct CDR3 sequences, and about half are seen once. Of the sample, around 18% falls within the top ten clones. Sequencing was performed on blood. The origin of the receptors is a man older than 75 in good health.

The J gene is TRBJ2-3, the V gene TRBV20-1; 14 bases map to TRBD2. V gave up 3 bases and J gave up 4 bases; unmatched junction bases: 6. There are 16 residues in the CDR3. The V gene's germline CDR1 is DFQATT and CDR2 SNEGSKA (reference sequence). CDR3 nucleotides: TGCAGTGCTAGCCAGGGACTAGCGGGAGTTGCAGATACGCAGTATTTT. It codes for CSASQGLAGVADTQYF.

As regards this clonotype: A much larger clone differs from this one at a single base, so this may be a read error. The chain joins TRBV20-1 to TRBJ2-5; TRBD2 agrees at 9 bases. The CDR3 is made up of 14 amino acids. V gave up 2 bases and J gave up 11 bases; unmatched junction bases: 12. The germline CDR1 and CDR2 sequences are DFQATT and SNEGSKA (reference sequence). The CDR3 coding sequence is TGCAGTGCTAGATTTAGCGGGAGAGTCAATGAGCAGTACTTC. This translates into CSARFSGRVNEQYF.

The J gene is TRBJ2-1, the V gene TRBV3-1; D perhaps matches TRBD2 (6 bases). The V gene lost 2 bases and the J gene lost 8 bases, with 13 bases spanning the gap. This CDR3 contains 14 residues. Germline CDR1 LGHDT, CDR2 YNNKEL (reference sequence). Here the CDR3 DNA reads TGTGCCAGCAGCCAACAGGAGGGGATCGATGAGCAGTTCTTC. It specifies CASSQQEGIDEQFF.